These 14 T cell receptor beta chains were sequenced from one sample in a study of technical replicates of blood from several donors. Here immunoSEQ multiplex PCR was the method, and the copy in TCRdb shows in-frame clones only, minus some. The data hold 65,000 to 95,000 clones, with approximately 96% observed a single time. The sequenced material came from T cells isolated from PBMCs. These receptors were taken from a human donor in good health.

V usage is TRBV5-1 and J usage is TRBJ2-7; tentative D call: TRBD2 (5 bases). Germline CDR1 reads SGHRS; CDR2 reads YFSETQ. This CDR3 contains 13 residues. V lost 4 bases and J 5 bases, leaving 13 bases between the germline ends. For the CDR3, the DNA is TGCGCCAGCAGCCCGGGCGGGTGGGACGAGCAGTACTTC. It is translated as CASSPGGWDEQYF.

The chain carries TRBV9 and TRBJ2-2; D uncertain. V shed 4 bases and J shed 5 bases, with 15 bases lying between them. CDR1 and CDR2 (germline): SGDLS, YYNGEE. This CDR3 has 15 residues. CDR3 loop: CASSPEFGVTGELFF. The CDR3 region has the DNA TGTGCCAGCAGCCCAGAATTCGGAGTTACCGGGGAGCTGTTTTTT. The full variable domain, with the rest looked up from reference TRBV9 and TRBJ2-2, is DSGVTQTPKHLITATGQRVTLRCSPRSGDLSVYWYQQSLDQGLQFLIQYYNGEERAKGNILERFSAQQFPDLHSELNLSSLELGDSALYFCASSPEFGVTGELFFGEGSRLTVL.

J is TRBJ2-1 and V is TRBV28, with unresolved D. Looked up from germline, CDR1 is MDHEN and CDR2 is SYDVKM. This CDR3 comprises 14 residues. V was trimmed by 4 bases and J by 6 bases, leaving 13 bases between them. The CDR3 spells CASSSLRHLNEQFF. The CDR3 DNA reads TGTGCCAGCAGTTCCCTTCGACATCTCAATGAGCAGTTCTTC.

The V gene is TRBV15, the J gene TRBJ2-1; TRBD2 matches 7 bases. V lost 1 base and J lost 5; bases outside the gene matches: 2. CDR1 is LNHNV, CDR2 YYDKDF, per germline (reference sequence). This CDR3 is 14 amino acids long. This CDR3 is CATSRVLADNEQFF. The CDR3 DNA reads as TGTGCCACCAGCAGAGTGCTAGCGGACAATGAGCAGTTCTTC.

The chain links TRBV5-1 to TRBJ2-1; the match to TRBD2 covers 13 bases. From germline, CDR1 is SGHRS and CDR2 YFSETQ. The CDR3 spans 19 residues. The ends lost 4 bases at V and 4 bases at J; junction bases unmatched: 14. The CDR3 coding sequence is TGCGCCAGCAGCACGACCAGGACTAGCGGGAGTTTCATTTACAATGAGCAGTTCTTC. This sequence encodes CASSTTRTSGSFIYNEQFF.

The chain combines TRBV7-9 with TRBJ2-6; perhaps TRBD2 as D (6 bases). V was cut by 0 bases and J by 2 bases, with 11 bases left in between. Germline V gives CDR1 SEHNR, CDR2 FQNEAQ (reference sequence). CDR3 length equals 17 residues. CDR3 region: CASSLARGSPGANVLTF. As DNA, the CDR3 is TGTGCCAGCAGCTTAGCGCGGGGCTCCCCTGGGGCCAACGTCCTGACTTTC.

Only one count was recorded for this clone. The chain links TRBV27 to TRBJ1-5; 8 bases are shared with TRBD1. Germline CDR1 and CDR2: MNHEY and SMNVEV (reference sequence). CDR3 size: 16 residues. The ends lost 3 bases at V and 5 bases at J; junction bases unmatched: 9. As DNA, the CDR3 is TGTGCCAGCAGTTTCCCGGACAGGGAAGGGGATCAGCCCCAGCATTTT. Amino acids: CASSFPDREGDQPQHF.

This rearrangement joins TRBV2 to TRBJ1-2, with a weak D call TRBD1 (6 bases). The length of the CDR3 is 11 residues. Germline assignment: CDR1 SNHLY and CDR2 FYNNEI. V lost 9 bases, J lost 5 bases, and 10 bases lay in between. The CDR3 sequence: CARIQGYGYTF. The CDR3, as DNA: TGTGCCAGGATACAGGGATATGGCTACACCTTC.

The genes are TRBV10-3 and TRBJ1-1; 8 positions agree with TRBD1. This CDR3 has 13 amino acids. V lost 7 bases to trimming and J lost 7 bases; unmatched junction nucleotides: 8. The germline gives CDR1 ENHRY, CDR2 SYGVKD. The CDR3 DNA follows: TGTGCCATCAAGAGACAGGGGAGGATTGAAGCTTTCTTT. Encoded protein: CAIKRQGRIEAFF.

The rearrangement joins TRBV7-6 to TRBJ2-1; 13 nucleotides match TRBD2. The germline CDR1 and CDR2 sequences are SGHVS and FNYEAQ. J was trimmed by 7 bases and V by 2 bases; bases with no gene match: 8. CDR3 size: 17 residues. CDR3 bases: TGTGCCAGCAGCTTACGACTAGCGGGAGGCGCAGGAAATGAGCAGTTCTTC. It is translated as CASSLRLAGGAGNEQFF.

The chain links TRBV5-3 to TRBJ1-2, with a possible D match to TRBD1 (5 bases). TRBV5-3 falls under the ORF class, with uncertain function. V was trimmed by 0 bases and J by 4 bases, leaving 13 bases between them. The CDR3 covers 15 residues. CDR3 sequence reads: CARSLAGLSSYGYTF. Here the CDR3 DNA reads TGTGCCAGAAGCTTGGCGGGACTTTCCTCCTATGGCTACACCTTC.

The CDR3 region is CASSPRVYSNQPQHF. The CDR3 DNA follows: TGTGCCAGCAGTCCCAGGGTGTATAGCAATCAGCCCCAGCATTTT. J is TRBJ1-5 and V is TRBV27, with D possibly matching TRBD1 (5 bases). This CDR3 comprises 15 residues. Germline loops: CDR1 MNHEY, CDR2 SMNVEV (reference sequence). The germline V and J ends were trimmed by 5 bases and 0 bases, with 11 bases remaining between them.

This chain links TRBV7-9 with TRBJ2-5, with D perhaps matching TRBD1 (5 bases). The length of the CDR3 is 13 residues. Trimming pared 6 bases from V and 5 bases from J, leaving 13 bases between. In germline, CDR1 is SEHNR, CDR2 FQNEAQ (reference sequence). For the CDR3, the DNA is TGTGCCAGCAGGGAGACAGAAGCGGAGACCCAGTACTTC. This translates into CASRETEAETQYF.

The chain joins TRBV19 to TRBJ1-1; D not certain. CDR3 length: 14 amino acids. V was clipped by 4 bases and J by 0 bases, with 9 bases between them. From germline, CDR1 is LNHDA and CDR2 SQIVND (reference sequence). CDR3 region: CASSTGWMNTEAFF. Written as DNA, the CDR3 is TGTGCCAGTAGTACGGGATGGATGAACACTGAAGCTTTCTTT.